The 12 T cell receptor beta chains below come from one sample, sequenced in a study of T-cell reconstitution after alpha-beta-depleted transplantation in children. Researchers prepared the TCRbeta library using unique molecular identifiers, the study reports. TCRdb analysed the PCR reads with MiXCR anew, one entry per CDR3 protein. Among a few hundred thousand distinct CDR3 sequences, 25% to 30% were seen once, and the ten largest hold about a third. Sequenced material: PBMCs, taken before TCRalphabeta/CD19-depleted stem cell transplant. The receptor source for this set is a boy under two years old with Wiskott-Aldrich syndrome, due to receive a stem cell transplant.

This clonotype was seen only a few times. The chain links TRBV15 to TRBJ2-1, with 8 positions matching TRBD2. Trimming took 4 bases from V and 8 from J; bases not matched to a gene: 10. CDR3 length: 15 residues. Germline V gene data show CDR1 as LNHNV and CDR2 as YYDKDF (reference sequence). In DNA form, the CDR3 reads TGTGCCACCAGCATGCCAGCGGGAGCTTCCGATGAGCAGTTCTTC. Translation: CATSMPAGASDEQFF.

This clonotype turned up a few times. The CDR3 spells CASGLVKETQYF. The DNA for the CDR3 is TGTGCCAGCGGGCTAGTTAAAGAGACCCAGTACTTC. The chain has TRBV27 and TRBJ2-5; no reliable D call. The CDR3 totals 12 residues. Germline loops: CDR1 MNHEY, CDR2 SMNVEV (reference sequence). The V end lost 8 bases, the J end lost 3 bases, and 10 bases lay between the germline ends.

The V and J genes are TRBV10-1 and TRBJ2-3; possibly TRBD1 or TRBD2 for D (5 bases each). V lost 4 bases and J lost 2, with 22 bases in between. CDR3 length: 18 amino acids. The germline CDR1 and CDR2 sequences are WNHNN and SYGVQD (reference sequence). CDR3 in amino acids: CASSAKTGTADYTDTQYF. In DNA form, the CDR3 reads TGCGCCAGCAGTGCCAAAACCGGGACCGCTGACTACACAGATACGCAGTATTTT.

A few counts support this clonotype. J is TRBJ1-4 and V is TRBV9; 7 positions match TRBD1. Germline V CDR1 and CDR2: SGDLS, YYNGEE. V dropped 3 bases and J dropped 8; count of bases not matched to a gene: 7. The CDR3 consists of 14 residues. The CDR3 bases are TGTGCCAGCAGCGCTGGACAGGATGAAGAAAAACTGTTTTTT. Translating gives CASSAGQDEEKLFF.

This chain joins TRBV27 and TRBJ1-3, with no clear D. Trimming stripped 6 bases from V and 4 bases from J, with 10 bases between. CDR3 length: 13 amino acids. From germline, CDR1 is MNHEY and CDR2 SMNVEV (reference sequence). The CDR3 region has the DNA TGTGCCAGCAGCCAGAGCCCCGGAAACACCATATATTTT. Protein product: CASSQSPGNTIYF.

The J gene is TRBJ2-3, the V gene TRBV9; TRBD2 might be the D (5 bases). V gave up 4 bases and J gave up 6 bases, with 18 bases separating them. The CDR3 runs 15 residues. The V gene's germline CDR1 is SGDLS and CDR2 YYNGEE. This CDR3 is CASSPTHMGVDTQYF. The CDR3 DNA follows: TGTGCCAGCAGCCCGACACATATGGGAGTGGATACGCAGTATTTT.

This clonotype has only a few counts. The J gene is TRBJ2-7, the V gene TRBV5-1, with TRBD2 matching 10 bases. Germline CDR1 SGHRS, CDR2 YFSETQ. The junction had 10 bases not matched to a gene; V was cut back by 4 bases and J by 3 bases. The CDR3 sequence is 16 residues long. CDR3 DNA: TGCGCCAGCAGCAAGGCCTATAGCGGGAGGAACTACGAGCAGTACTTC. Amino acids: CASSKAYSGRNYEQYF.

This clonotype was counted only a few times. The chain links TRBV24-1 to TRBJ2-4; 11 bases align to TRBD1. The CDR3 length is 17 residues. Trimming cost V 2 bases and J 7 bases; bases outside gene matches: 9. In germline, CDR1 is KGHDR, CDR2 SFDVKD. CDR3 amino acids: CATSDSLGTGGHNIQYF. The DNA for the CDR3 is TGTGCCACCAGTGATTCCCTCGGGACAGGGGGACATAACATTCAGTACTTC.

The CDR3 nucleotides read TGTGCCAGCAGACCCGGGACAGGGGCTGGGGCCAACGTCCTGACTTTC. Translating it yields CASRPGTGAGANVLTF. V and J are TRBV12-3 or TRBV12-4 and TRBJ2-6, with TRBD1 matching 10 bases. The length of the CDR3 is 16 residues. Germline trimming cut 6 bases from V and 2 bases from J; bases unmatched to any gene: 4.

The chain carries TRBV6-2 or TRBV6-3 and TRBJ2-5, with D tentatively TRBD1 or TRBD2 (5 bases each). The CDR3 extends over 13 amino acids. Germline-derived CDR1 and CDR2 are MNHEY and SVGEGT. The germline V and J ends were trimmed by 9 bases and 6 bases, with 17 bases remaining between them. The CDR3 region is CASNGIGTKTQYF. The CDR3 DNA follows: TGTGCCAGTAATGGGATCGGGACCAAGACCCAGTACTTC.

The CDR3 DNA sequence: TGTGCCAGCAGCATCGACACTAATGAAAAACTGTTTTTT. It encodes CASSIDTNEKLFF. This rearrangement joins TRBV7-9 to TRBJ1-4; D unresolved. Between the trimmed V and J ends, which lost 5 bases and 2 bases, there was a span of 6 bases. Looked up from germline, CDR1 is SEHNR and CDR2 is FQNEAQ (reference sequence). This CDR3 has 13 residues.

This clonotype showed up just once. The chain links TRBV5-1 to TRBJ1-1; 8 bases align to TRBD1. Trimming took 4 bases from V and 8 from J; bases not matched to a gene: 10. Germline values: CDR1 SGHRS, CDR2 YFSETQ. CDR3 length: 14 residues. The CDR3 protein is CASSTGQGAGEAFF. The DNA for the CDR3 is TGCGCCAGCAGCACCGGACAGGGTGCCGGGGAAGCTTTCTTT.